The 18 T cell receptor beta chains presented below share a single source sample, sequenced in a study of lymphopenia after photon versus proton radiotherapy. Sequencing used immunoSEQ multiplex PCR; TCRdb keeps in-frame clones, though not all of them. The sample contains 70,000 or so clones, 80% to 95% of which appear only once. The sequenced sample was peripheral blood, obtained from a patient treated with photon-based radiotherapy. These receptors came from a woman aged 40 to 55 with cholangiocarcinoma.

V and J are TRBV2 and TRBJ2-1, with 8 bases aligning to TRBD1. J was trimmed by 8 bases and V by 6 bases; bases with no gene match: 3. The CDR3 runs 12 residues. Germline CDR1 reads SNHLY; CDR2 reads FYNNEI. For the CDR3, the DNA is TGTGCCAGCAGGACACAGGGGGATGAGCAGTTCTTC. Encoded protein: CASRTQGDEQFF.

The chain uses TRBV6-1 and TRBJ2-1; a weak D match, TRBD2 (5 bases). Deletions cut 4 bases from V and 6 bases from J, with 10 bases between. The CDR3 is 13 residues long. Germline loops: CDR1 MNHNS, CDR2 SASEGT. CDR3 region: CASSATEGNEQFF. For the CDR3, the DNA is TGTGCCAGCAGTGCGACCGAGGGCAATGAGCAGTTCTTC.

The CDR3 reads CATKRAAHNEKLFF. The CDR3, as DNA: TGTGCCACTAAACGGGCAGCTCATAATGAAAAACTGTTTTTT. This chain uses TRBV6-5 with TRBJ1-4; D is unclear. V shed 10 bases and J shed 4 bases, with 16 bases lying between them. Germline CDR1 and CDR2: MNHEY and SVGAGI. CDR3 length: 14 residues.

This clone has a handful of counts. DNA of the CDR3: TGTGCCATCAGTTTAGCGGGAGGAAGCCAAGAGACCCAGTACTTC. Translated: CAISLAGGSQETQYF. This chain connects TRBV10-3 to TRBJ2-5; 10 nucleotides line up with TRBD2. The germline gives CDR1 ENHRY, CDR2 SYGVKD. The CDR3 loop spans 15 amino acids. After removal of 5 bases from V and 1 base from J, the junction contained 4 bases not matched to a gene.

CDR3 residues: CASSLNRGISGYGYTF. CDR3 bases: TGTGCCAGCAGTTTGAACAGGGGAATCTCGGGGTATGGCTACACCTTC. This chain links TRBV28 with TRBJ1-2, with 7 bases lining up with TRBD1. The V gene end was trimmed by 3 bases and the J gene end by 5 bases; junction bases not matched to a gene: 12. The CDR3 loop spans 16 amino acids. The V gene's germline CDR1 is MDHEN and CDR2 SYDVKM.

This clone was detected only once. This rearrangement joins TRBV4-1 to TRBJ2-3, with 7 bases lining up with TRBD2. Germline V lookup: CDR1 MGHRA, CDR2 YSYEKL. The CDR3 is made up of 18 amino acids. The V segment lost 4 bases and the J segment 4 bases; nucleotides outside the gene matches: 17. CDR3 in amino acids: CASSPRGGGPISSDTQYF. In nucleotides, the CDR3 is TGCGCCAGCAGCCCGCGAGGCGGGGGACCCATTTCGTCAGATACGCAGTATTTT.

The CDR3 coding sequence is TGCGCCAGCAGCTCCGGCAGGGATGGAAACACCATATATTTT. It codes for CASSSGRDGNTIYF. The V gene is TRBV5-1, the J gene TRBJ1-3; the D gene is possibly TRBD1 (5 bases). CDR1 is SGHRS and CDR2 is YFSETQ in the germline V gene. CDR3 length: 14 residues. V lost 3 bases to trimming and J lost 3 bases, with 10 bases between them.

The gene calls are TRBV5-1 and TRBJ1-6, with D possibly matching TRBD1 (6 bases). The V gene lost 4 bases and the J gene lost 7 bases, with 12 bases spanning the gap. The germline V gene encodes CDR1 SGHRS and CDR2 YFSETQ. The CDR3 contains 14 residues. Here the CDR3 reads CASSQTGENSPLHF. For the CDR3, the DNA is TGCGCCAGCAGCCAGACAGGAGAGAATTCACCCCTCCACTTT.

This chain links TRBV7-9 with TRBJ1-1, with no clear D. This CDR3 region has 15 residues. CDR1 is SEHNR, CDR2 FQNEAQ, per germline (reference sequence). V was clipped by 2 bases and J by 4 bases, with 14 bases between them. The CDR3 is CASSLRSEGVTEAFF. The CDR3 DNA follows: TGTGCCAGCAGCTTAAGATCAGAGGGCGTCACTGAAGCTTTCTTT.

This chain links TRBV6-5 with TRBJ1-1; no firm D call. The germline V and J ends were trimmed by 6 bases and 7 bases, with 21 bases remaining between them. The CDR3 spans 15 residues. Per germline, CDR1 MNHEY and CDR2 SVGAGI. This chain's CDR3 is CASRLLTSGSSEAFF. CDR3 nucleotides: TGTGCCAGCAGATTGCTTACCTCGGGTAGTAGTGAAGCTTTCTTT.

The rearrangement uses TRBV7-2 and TRBJ2-1; TRBD1 matches at 10 bases. With 3 bases clipped from V and 7 bases from J, the junction kept 0 bases outside the gene matches. The germline V gene has CDR1 SGHTA and CDR2 FQGNSA. This CDR3 region has 13 residues. Written as DNA, the CDR3 is TGTGCCAGCAGCTTGGGACAGGGGAATGAGCAGTTCTTC. Translated, it gives CASSLGQGNEQFF.

The rearrangement links TRBV5-6 to TRBJ1-1; D is uncertain. The CDR3 is 13 amino acids. Germline V gene data show CDR1 as SGHDT and CDR2 as YYEEEE. The ends were cut back, 2 bases at V and 1 base at J, with 6 bases in the middle. CDR3 bases: TGTGCCAGCAGCTTTGGGGAGAACACTGAAGCTTTCTTT. Translating gives CASSFGENTEAFF.

CDR3 sequence (DNA): TGTGCCGGTGGGCTAGCGGGGTACAATGAGCAGTTCTTC. Protein sequence: CAGGLAGYNEQFF. The gene calls are TRBV30 and TRBJ2-1, with TRBD2 matching over 9 bases. V dropped 8 bases and J dropped 4; count of bases not matched to a gene: 6. Germline CDR1 GTSNPN, CDR2 SVGIG (reference sequence). There are 13 residues in the CDR3. The full variable domain, rest sourced from reference TRBV30 and TRBJ2-1, is SQTIHQWPATLVQPVGSPLSLECTVEGTSNPNLYWYRQAAGRGLQLLFYSVGIGQISSEVPQNLSASRPQDRQFILSSKKLLLSDSGFYLCAGGLAGYNEQFFGPGTRLTVL.

The CDR3 region has the DNA TGTGCCAGCAGCAACCCAGGCGGTGAGCAGTTCTTC. It translates to CASSNPGGEQFF. The chain joins TRBV7-3 to TRBJ2-1, with no clear D. The CDR3 totals 12 residues. The germline CDR1 and CDR2 sequences are SGHTA and FQGTGA. Trimming took 5 bases from V and 9 from J, leaving 11 bases between them.

The genes are TRBV6-6 and TRBJ2-6; weak D call: TRBD2 (5 bases). V was trimmed by 7 bases and J by 0 bases, leaving 13 bases between them. The CDR3 is 16 amino acids. CDR1 and CDR2 from the germline V gene are MNHNY and SVGAGI (reference sequence). CDR3 loop: CASTLSGSSGANVLTF. The CDR3 region has the DNA TGTGCCAGCACCCTGTCGGGGAGCTCTGGGGCCAACGTCCTGACTTTC.

The chain uses TRBV28 and TRBJ2-2; D may be TRBD1 (6 bases). The CDR3 extends over 13 amino acids. With 4 bases removed from V and 6 bases from J, the gap between germline ends came to 9 bases. CDR1 is MDHEN, CDR2 SYDVKM, per germline. The CDR3 loop is CASSSGQPGELFF. The CDR3 DNA follows: TGTGCCAGCAGTTCAGGACAGCCCGGGGAGCTGTTTTTT. Looking up the rest from reference TRBV28 and TRBJ2-2 gives the full variable domain: DVKVTQSSRYLVKRTGEKVFLECVQDMDHENMFWYRQDPGLGLRLIYFSYDVKMKEKGDIPEGYSVSREKKERFSLILESASTNQTSMYLCASSSGQPGELFFGEGSRLTVL.

The chain recombines TRBV6-1 with TRBJ1-2; D possibly corresponds to TRBD1 (5 bases). CDR3 size: 14 residues. The V end lost 7 bases, the J end lost 1 base, and 13 bases lay between the germline ends. From germline, CDR1 is MNHNS and CDR2 SASEGT. CDR3 in amino acids: CASTPGLNNYGYTF. As DNA, the CDR3 is TGTGCCAGCACCCCGGGACTGAATAACTATGGCTACACCTTC.

The genes are TRBV6-1 and TRBJ2-7; 9 bases map to TRBD2. The junction had 13 bases not matched to a gene; V was cut back by 2 bases and J by 11 bases. This CDR3 is built from 15 residues. Per the germline V gene, CDR1 is MNHNS and CDR2 is SASEGT. The CDR3 nucleotides read TGTGCCAGCAGTGAAAGAGTAGCGGGGGATCTTTCGGAGTACTTC. Encoded protein: CASSERVAGDLSEYF.